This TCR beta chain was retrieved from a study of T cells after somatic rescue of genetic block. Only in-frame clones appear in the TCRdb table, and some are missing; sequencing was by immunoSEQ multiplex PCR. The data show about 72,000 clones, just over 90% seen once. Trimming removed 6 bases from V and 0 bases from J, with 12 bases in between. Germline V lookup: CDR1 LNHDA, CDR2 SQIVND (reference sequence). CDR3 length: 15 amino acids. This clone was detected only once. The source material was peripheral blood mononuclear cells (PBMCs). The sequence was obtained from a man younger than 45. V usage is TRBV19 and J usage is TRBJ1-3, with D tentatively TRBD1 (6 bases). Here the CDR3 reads CASRRDNNSGNTIYF. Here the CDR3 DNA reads TGTGCCAGTAGGCGGGACAACAACTCTGGAAACACCATATATTTT.